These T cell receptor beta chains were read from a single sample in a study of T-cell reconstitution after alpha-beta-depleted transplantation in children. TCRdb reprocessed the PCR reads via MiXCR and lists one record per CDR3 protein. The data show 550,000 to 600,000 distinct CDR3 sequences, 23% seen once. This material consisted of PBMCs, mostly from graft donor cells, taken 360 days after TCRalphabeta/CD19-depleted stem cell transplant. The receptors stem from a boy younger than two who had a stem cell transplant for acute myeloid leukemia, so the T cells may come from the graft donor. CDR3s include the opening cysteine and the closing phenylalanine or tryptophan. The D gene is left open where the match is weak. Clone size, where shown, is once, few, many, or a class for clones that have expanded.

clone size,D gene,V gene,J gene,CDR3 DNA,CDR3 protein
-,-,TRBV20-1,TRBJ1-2,TGCAGTGCATCCTCTCGTTACTCAGATGGCTACACCTTC,CSASSRYSDGYTF
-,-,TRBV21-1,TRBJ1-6,TGTGCCAGCAGCAACCCTGACGAGTTTCCCCTCCACTTT,CASSNPDEFPLHF
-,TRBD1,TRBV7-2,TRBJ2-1,TGTGCCAGCAGCTCCCAGGGGGCGAGGAATGAGCAGTTCTTC,CASSSQGARNEQFF
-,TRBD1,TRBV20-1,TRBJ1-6,TGCAGTGCTCAACAGGGGTTCTCCTATAATTCACCCCTCCACTTT,CSAQQGFSYNSPLHF
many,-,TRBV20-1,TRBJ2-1,TGCAGTGCTAGAAACCGGGGCAATGAGCAGTTCTTC,CSARNRGNEQFF
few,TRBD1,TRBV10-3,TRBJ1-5,TGTGCCATCAACGACAGGGGAAGTCAGCCCCAGCATTTT,CAINDRGSQPQHF
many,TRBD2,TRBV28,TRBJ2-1,TGTGCCAGCAGTTTAGTACCTAGCGGGGGCAATGAGCAGTTCTTC,CASSLVPSGGNEQFF
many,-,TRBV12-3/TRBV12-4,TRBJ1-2,TGTGCCAGCGAGGGCCTCCTCTATGGCTACACCTTC,CASEGLLYGYTF
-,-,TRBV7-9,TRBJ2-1,TGTGCCAGCAGCTTCGGGGGCACTGAGCAGTTCTTC,CASSFGGTEQFF
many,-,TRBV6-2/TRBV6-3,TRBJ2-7,TGTGCCAGCAGCCTCCGTGGATCTCTCGGCGAGCAGTACTTC,CASSLRGSLGEQYF
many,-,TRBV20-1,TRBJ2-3,TGCAGTGCTTGGACTGAGACTAGCACAGATACGCAGTATTTT,CSAWTETSTDTQYF
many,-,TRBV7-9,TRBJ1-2,TGTGCCAGCAGCTTACAGGGACCCAACTATGGCTACACCTTC,CASSLQGPNYGYTF
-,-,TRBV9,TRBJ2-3,TGTGCCAGCAGCGTAGGTTGGGGGCTTCGGGCAGATACGCAGTATTTT,CASSVGWGLRADTQYF
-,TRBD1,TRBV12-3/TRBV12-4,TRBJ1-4,TGTGCCAGCACCTCACTTCAGACAGGGCGTGAAAAACTGTTTTTT,CASTSLQTGREKLFF
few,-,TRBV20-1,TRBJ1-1,TGCAGTGCTTCAGAATACACTGAAGCTTTCTTT,CSASEYTEAFF
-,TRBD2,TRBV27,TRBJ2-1,TGTGCCAGCAGTTTATTATCCGGGGGGGCCTACAATGAGCAGTTCTTC,CASSLLSGGAYNEQFF
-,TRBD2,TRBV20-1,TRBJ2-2,TGCAGTGCTAGAGATCCCCTATCTAGCGGGGGGGCCAGGGAGCTGTTTTTT,CSARDPLSSGGARELFF
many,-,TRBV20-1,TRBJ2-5,TGCAGTGCTAGGACACTACAAGAGACCCAGTACTTC,CSARTLQETQYF
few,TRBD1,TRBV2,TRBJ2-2,TGTGCCAGCAGAGAACAGGGGGCGAACACCGGGGAGCTGTTTTTT,CASREQGANTGELFF
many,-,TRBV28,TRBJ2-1,TGTGCCAGCAGTCCGCCTCTGCTCGGAAATGAGCAGTTCTTC,CASSPPLLGNEQFF
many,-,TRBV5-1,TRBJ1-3,TGCGCCAGCAGCCCGGCGGGGGCCTCTGGAAACACCATATATTTT,CASSPAGASGNTIYF
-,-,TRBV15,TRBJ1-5,TGTGCCACCAGCAGTCTGACAGTCAATCAGCCCCAGCATTTT,CATSSLTVNQPQHF
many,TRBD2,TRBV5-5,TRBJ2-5,TGTGCCAGCAGTTGGGCGTGGGGGGGAATCCAAGAGACCCAGTACTTC,CASSWAWGGIQETQYF
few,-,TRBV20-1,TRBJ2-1,TGCAGTGCTAGAGACCCACTGGCGAAAGCCCCCATTGAGCAGTTCTTC,CSARDPLAKAPIEQFF
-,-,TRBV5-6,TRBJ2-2,TGTGCCAGCAGCTTCGGACGGCCGAACACCGGGGAGCTGTTTTTT,CASSFGRPNTGELFF
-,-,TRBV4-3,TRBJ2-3,TGCGCCAGCAGCCCAAGCCGGGGATATACGCAGTATTTT,CASSPSRGYTQYF
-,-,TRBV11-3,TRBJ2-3,TGTGCCAGCAGCTTAGATGGCGGGGTAAGCACAGATACGCAGTATTTT,CASSLDGGVSTDTQYF
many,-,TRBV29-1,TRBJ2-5,TGCAGCGTAGCCGCCACAGGGCTGGAGACCCAGTACTTC,CSVAATGLETQYF
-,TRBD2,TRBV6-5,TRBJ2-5,TGTGCCAGCAGTTACTCGAGACTAGCGGGGGTCGGGGAGACCCAGTACTTC,CASSYSRLAGVGETQYF
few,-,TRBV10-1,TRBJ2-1,TGCGCCAGCAGTGAGATGGGATCGAGGGGGGCCCTCAATGAGCAGTTCTTC,CASSEMGSRGALNEQFF
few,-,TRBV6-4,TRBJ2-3,TGTGCCAGCAGTGACTCGAAGGTGTCAGATACGCAGTATTTT,CASSDSKVSDTQYF
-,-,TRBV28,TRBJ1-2,TGTGCCAGCAGTCTTCCAGGGGACTTTGGCTACACCTTC,CASSLPGDFGYTF
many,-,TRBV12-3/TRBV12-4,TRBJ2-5,TGTGCCAGCAGCCTTACCGGGGAGACCCAGTACTTC,CASSLTGETQYF
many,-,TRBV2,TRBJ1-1,TGTGCCAGCAACAAGTGGAACACTGAAGCTTTCTTT,CASNKWNTEAFF
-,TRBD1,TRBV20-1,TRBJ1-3,TGCAGTGTTACAGGGGGCTCTGGAAACACCATATATTTT,CSVTGGSGNTIYF
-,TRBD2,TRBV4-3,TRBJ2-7,TGCGCCAGCAGCCAAGAAACTAGCGGGGGAACCTACGAGCAGTACTTC,CASSQETSGGTYEQYF
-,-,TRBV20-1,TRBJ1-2,TGCAGTCCTGGGGGACGTGGCTACACCTTC,CSPGGRGYTF
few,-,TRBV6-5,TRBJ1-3,TGTGCCAGCAGTTACCGACTGACAGGCACTGGAAACACCATATATTTT,CASSYRLTGTGNTIYF
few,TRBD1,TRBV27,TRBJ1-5,TGTGCCAGCAGTACCTGGGACAGTATCAATCAGCCCCAGCATTTT,CASSTWDSINQPQHF